The rows below give T cell receptor beta chains drawn from one sample of a study of human thymus T cells. The repertoire was sequenced with immunoSEQ multiplex PCR; TCRdb's copy has only in-frame clones and lacks some. The data show roughly 130,000 clones, with approximately 96% seen just once and more than 0.02% held by the top ten. Sample: thymus tissue. The receptors were gathered from a boy less than two years old with a congenital heart defect but otherwise immunologically healthy. CDR3s include the opening cysteine and the closing phenylalanine or tryptophan. D genes are given only for firm matches. Clone size is stated in some rows and not others, as once, few, many or a class when expanded.

V gene	clone size	J gene	CDR3 length	D gene	CDR3 protein	CDR3 DNA
TRBV9	-	TRBJ1-1	14	-	CASSAQEVNTEAFF	TGTGCCAGCAGCGCACAGGAGGTGAACACTGAAGCTTTCTTT
TRBV10-3	-	TRBJ2-7	15	TRBD1	CAISEPGQVTYEQYF	TGTGCCATCAGTGAGCCCGGACAGGTCACCTACGAGCAGTACTTC
TRBV28	-	TRBJ1-1	15	-	CASSLGTTQNTEAFF	TGTGCCAGCAGTTTAGGGACAACCCAGAACACTGAAGCTTTCTTT
TRBV6-6	-	TRBJ1-5	16	TRBD1	CASSFALDREYQPQHF	TGTGCCAGCAGTTTCGCCCTGGACAGGGAGTATCAGCCCCAGCATTTT
TRBV4-2	-	TRBJ2-3	15	TRBD2	CASSPTSGSADTQYF	TGTGCCAGCAGCCCAACTAGCGGTTCTGCAGATACGCAGTATTTT
TRBV14	-	TRBJ2-1	17	-	CASSTHRTAILYNEQFF	TGTGCCAGCAGCACCCACCGGACGGCGATCCTCTACAATGAGCAGTTCTTC
TRBV28	-	TRBJ2-1	12	-	CASSVTDNEQFF	TGTGCCAGCAGTGTGACGGACAATGAGCAGTTCTTC
TRBV15	-	TRBJ1-3	15	-	CATSQIGMGGNTIYF	TGTGCCACCAGCCAGATAGGGATGGGCGGAAACACCATATATTTT
TRBV6-1	-	TRBJ2-6	17	-	CASSEHRSDPGANVLTF	TGTGCCAGCAGTGAACACAGGTCTGACCCTGGGGCCAACGTCCTGACTTTC
TRBV5-6	-	TRBJ1-1	16	-	CASSLSGATAHTEAFF	TGTGCCAGCAGCTTGTCAGGGGCGACCGCCCACACTGAAGCTTTCTTT
TRBV6-5	-	TRBJ2-7	11	-	CASDGSYEQYF	TGTGCCAGCGACGGTTCCTACGAGCAGTACTTC
TRBV5-4	-	TRBJ2-1	17	TRBD2	CASSFRTGTSGGNEQFF	TGTGCCAGCAGCTTTCGAACCGGGACTAGCGGGGGAAATGAGCAGTTCTTC
TRBV10-1	-	TRBJ1-2	15	TRBD1	CASSPTGGLFYGYTF	TGCGCCAGCAGCCCTACAGGGGGCCTATTCTATGGCTACACCTTC
TRBV5-4	once	TRBJ1-4	14	-	CASSFTGMSEKLFF	TGTGCCAGCAGCTTTACAGGGATGAGCGAAAAACTGTTTTTT
TRBV4-1	-	TRBJ1-3	15	TRBD1	CASSRQGGTGNTIYF	TGCGCCAGCAGCCGTCAGGGGGGAACTGGAAACACCATATATTTT
TRBV19	-	TRBJ1-2	15	-	CASSPEGLFDYGYTF	TGTGCCAGTAGTCCCGAGGGACTCTTTGACTATGGCTACACCTTC
TRBV6-1	-	TRBJ2-7	11	-	CASSEGYEQYF	TGTGCCAGCAGCGAGGGGTACGAGCAGTACTTC
TRBV6-5	-	TRBJ2-7	13	-	CASSYSASGEQYF	TGTGCCAGCAGTTACTCGGCCAGCGGAGAGCAGTACTTC
TRBV4-3	-	TRBJ1-1	18	-	CASSQEKWGTDTGTEAFF	TGCGCCAGCAGCCAAGAAAAATGGGGCACGGACACGGGCACTGAAGCTTTCTTT
TRBV6-5	-	TRBJ2-3	16	TRBD2	CASSYRTSGARDTQYF	TGTGCCAGCAGTTATAGGACTAGCGGGGCGAGGGATACGCAGTATTTT
TRBV28	-	TRBJ2-7	14	TRBD1	CASSFRDRGGEQYF	TGTGCCAGCAGTTTCCGGGACAGGGGGGGTGAGCAGTACTTC
TRBV28	-	TRBJ2-5	13	TRBD1	CATLDRGRKTQYF	TGTGCTACACTCGACAGGGGGCGCAAGACCCAGTACTTC
TRBV28	-	TRBJ2-7	16	TRBD2	CASSHRGLAGAYEQYF	TGTGCCAGCAGTCACCGGGGACTAGCGGGGGCCTACGAGCAGTACTTC
TRBV30	-	TRBJ2-2	12	TRBD2	CAWSSGGGELFF	TGTGCCTGGAGTTCGGGGGGCGGGGAGCTGTTTTTT
TRBV18	-	TRBJ2-1	13	-	CASSPPTRGDRFF	TGTGCCAGCTCACCACCGACCAGGGGTGATAGGTTCTTC
TRBV7-2	once	TRBJ2-3	15	-	CASSQPEDITDTQYF	TGTGCCAGCAGCCAGCCGGAGGACATCACAGATACGCAGTATTTT
TRBV20-1	-	TRBJ2-2	11	-	CSARTAGELFF	TGCAGTGCTAGGACCGCCGGGGAGCTGTTTTTT
TRBV29-1	-	TRBJ2-5	15	TRBD2	CSVEDGGLEEETQYF	TGCAGCGTTGAAGATGGGGGACTAGAAGAAGAGACCCAGTACTTC
TRBV7-9	-	TRBJ1-1	13	TRBD1	CASSSTGVQVAFF	TGTGCCAGCAGCTCGACAGGGGTACAGGTAGCTTTCTTT
TRBV13	-	TRBJ2-7	15	-	CASSSPRDLSYEQYF	TGTGCCAGCAGCTCCCCCCGGGACCTAAGCTACGAGCAGTACTTC
TRBV5-1	-	TRBJ1-3	13	TRBD1	CASRQGLGNTIYF	TGCGCCAGCAGACAGGGGCTAGGAAACACCATATATTTT
TRBV4-1	-	TRBJ1-3	16	-	CASSQAPRRAGNTIYF	TGCGCCAGCAGCCAAGCCCCGAGGAGGGCGGGAAACACCATATATTTT
TRBV19	-	TRBJ1-1	16	-	CASSRAGTPMNTEAFF	TGTGCCAGTAGTAGGGCGGGGACCCCTATGAACACTGAAGCTTTCTTT
TRBV4-1	few	TRBJ1-1	14	-	CASSPGQLNTEAFF	TGCGCCAGCAGCCCGGGACAACTCAACACTGAAGCTTTCTTT
TRBV11-2	-	TRBJ2-3	16	TRBD2	CASSLVRTSTTDTQYF	TGTGCCAGCAGCCTCGTCCGGACTAGCACTACAGATACGCAGTATTTT
TRBV6-1	-	TRBJ1-2	15	-	CASSEGDGGGNGYTF	TGTGCCAGCAGTGAAGGGGACGGCGGGGGTAATGGCTACACCTTC
TRBV5-4	-	TRBJ2-5	13	-	CASSFGGKETQYF	TGTGCCAGCAGCTTCGGGGGTAAAGAGACCCAGTACTTC
TRBV5-1	once	TRBJ2-2	16	-	CASSATTGPNTGELFF	TGCGCCAGCAGCGCAACGACCGGCCCGAACACCGGGGAGCTGTTTTTT
TRBV28	-	TRBJ2-7	15	TRBD2	CASSPVAGGPGEQYF	TGTGCCAGCAGTCCGGTAGCGGGGGGGCCGGGGGAGCAGTACTTC
TRBV5-4	-	TRBJ2-1	13	-	CASSESSYNEQFF	TGTGCCAGCTCGGAGAGCTCCTACAATGAGCAGTTCTTC
TRBV9	once	TRBJ2-1	13	-	CASSGGARNEQFF	TGTGCCAGCAGCGGGGGGGCGAGGAATGAGCAGTTCTTC
TRBV5-5	-	TRBJ1-1	16	TRBD1	CASSLALQGKNTEAFF	TGTGCCAGCAGCTTGGCCTTACAGGGGAAGAACACTGAAGCTTTCTTT
TRBV14	-	TRBJ1-6	14	-	CASSQLRANSPLHF	TGTGCCAGCAGCCAACTCAGGGCTAATTCACCCCTCCACTTT
TRBV6-1	-	TRBJ2-7	15	-	CASSHPGDTTYEQYF	TGTGCCAGCAGCCACCCAGGGGACACCACCTACGAGCAGTACTTC
TRBV5-1	-	TRBJ1-5	14	-	CASSVYRARQPQHF	TGCGCCAGCAGCGTTTACAGGGCGCGGCAGCCCCAGCATTTT
TRBV30	-	TRBJ1-1	13	-	CAWRQSSNTEAFF	TGTGCCTGGAGACAATCCTCGAACACTGAAGCTTTCTTT
TRBV7-3	-	TRBJ2-1	11	-	CASKKAGEQFF	TGTGCCAGCAAAAAGGCGGGGGAGCAGTTCTTC
TRBV4-2	-	TRBJ2-1	16	-	CASSQERYQSYNEQFF	TGTGCCAGCAGCCAAGAAAGGTACCAATCCTACAATGAGCAGTTCTTC
TRBV20-1	-	TRBJ2-5	10	-	CSASGETQYF	TGCAGTGCTAGCGGGGAGACCCAGTACTTC
TRBV4-1	-	TRBJ2-3	13	-	CASSPEGGDTQYF	TGCGCCAGCAGCCCGGAGGGGGGGGATACGCAGTATTTT
TRBV4-3	-	TRBJ1-2	19	-	CASSQDPRQERGIGMGYTF	TGCGCCAGCAGCCAAGATCCAAGACAGGAGCGAGGGATTGGAATGGGCTACACCTTC
TRBV28	-	TRBJ1-3	18	TRBD1	CASSFNPGQGVPGNTIYF	TGTGCCAGCAGTTTTAATCCAGGACAGGGGGTTCCTGGAAACACCATATATTTT
TRBV7-2	-	TRBJ2-5	19	TRBD2	CASSLVALAGGMGRETQYF	TGTGCCAGCAGCTTAGTTGCACTAGCGGGGGGAATGGGGCGGGAGACCCAGTACTTC
TRBV27	-	TRBJ2-1	14	-	CASSFAFGANEQFF	TGTGCCAGCAGTTTTGCCTTTGGAGCGAATGAGCAGTTCTTC